These 5 T cell receptor beta chains came from one sample sequenced in a study of blood T cell repertoires in COVID-19. The assay was immunoSEQ multiplex PCR, and TCRdb's table has in-frame clones only and misses some. The sample carries under 200,000 clones, about 85% recorded once. The sample taken for sequencing was PBMCs or T cells enriched from blood (not recorded which). These receptor sequences come from a woman between 35 and 50 years old in a cohort exposed to, infected with or recovered from COVID-19 (not recorded which).

The V call is TRBV5-6, the J call TRBJ2-5; TRBD1 might be the D (6 bases). Between the trimmed V and J ends, which lost 4 bases and 5 bases, there was a span of 15 bases. Germline CDR1 SGHDT, CDR2 YYEEEE. The CDR3 is 14 residues long. The CDR3 sequence: CASSIRQEGETQYF. CDR3 nucleotides: TGTGCCAGCAGCATTAGACAGGAAGGGGAGACCCAGTACTTC.

The chain carries TRBV7-2 and TRBJ1-2; TRBD1 might be the D (6 bases). The germline V gene has CDR1 SGHTA and CDR2 FQGNSA. V lost 0 bases to trimming and J lost 4 bases, with 12 bases between them. The CDR3 is made up of 15 amino acids. CDR3 DNA: TGTGCCAGCAGCTTAGCCTGGGGGCGCAGCTATGGCTACACCTTC. As protein: CASSLAWGRSYGYTF. Drawing the rest from reference TRBV7-2 and TRBJ1-2, the complete variable domain is GAGVSQSPSNKVTEKGKDVELRCDPISGHTALYWYRQSLGQGLEFLIYFQGNSAPDKSGLPSDRFSAERTGGSVSTLTIQRTQQEDSAVYLCASSLAWGRSYGYTFGSGTRLTVV.

The sample holds one count of this clone. The chain employs TRBV5-6 and TRBJ1-2, with a weak D call TRBD1 (5 bases). Trimming took 4 bases from V and 4 from J, leaving 11 bases between them. Germline CDR1 reads SGHDT; CDR2 reads YYEEEE. This CDR3 comprises 13 residues. The CDR3 sequence is CASSRGLFYGYTF. CDR3 nucleotides: TGTGCCAGCAGCCGGGGACTATTCTATGGCTACACCTTC.

This sequence joins TRBV4-2 and TRBJ1-6; D unclear. V lost 0 bases and J 7 bases, leaving 10 bases between the germline ends. The CDR3 has 15 residues. Germline V CDR1 and CDR2: LGHNA, YNFKEQ. CDR3 DNA sequence: TGTGCCAGCAGCCAAGATGGGCAGGCAAATTCACCCCTCCACTTT. Translating gives CASSQDGQANSPLHF.

The V gene is TRBV27, the J gene TRBJ1-4; 7 nucleotides agree with TRBD1. The CDR3 contains 14 residues. After removal of 6 bases from V and 7 bases from J, the junction contained 8 bases not matched to a gene. Looked up from germline, CDR1 is MNHEY and CDR2 is SMNVEV (reference sequence). The CDR3 DNA follows: TGTGCCAGCAGCATGACAGGGATGTTTGAAAAACTGTTTTTT. The encoded protein is CASSMTGMFEKLFF.